What follows are 10 T cell receptor beta chains derived from one specimen sequenced in a study of shared clonotypes between healthy human individuals. Some clones are missing from TCRdb's copy, which holds only in-frame ones; the method was immunoSEQ multiplex PCR. The data hold roughly 1,500,000 clones, with under 99% observed a single time. Sequencing input: naive CD4+ T cells sorted from blood. Subset here: CD45RA+ positively selected. The source of these receptors is a man under 40 in good health.

This rearrangement joins TRBV10-3 to TRBJ1-3; possibly TRBD1 for D (6 bases). The germline V gene encodes CDR1 ENHRY and CDR2 SYGVKD. This CDR3 is 13 amino acids long. V was cut by 11 bases and J by 0 bases, with 11 bases left in between. CDR3 DNA sequence: TGTGCCTCAGGGGTAGACTCTGGAAACACCATATATTTT. It is translated as CASGVDSGNTIYF.

This chain connects TRBV27 to TRBJ2-6; perhaps TRBD1 as D (7 bases). The CDR3 has 21 residues. The germline V gene encodes CDR1 MNHEY and CDR2 SMNVEV (reference sequence). The V end was cut by 6 bases, the J end by 0 bases, with 27 bases between. CDR3 in amino acids: CASSPPTGKREVVSGANVLTF. The CDR3 DNA sequence: TGTGCCAGCAGCCCCCCGACAGGGAAAAGGGAGGTAGTCTCTGGGGCCAACGTCCTGACTTTC.

The rearrangement uses TRBV5-4 and TRBJ2-3; 9 bases match TRBD1. Germline CDR1 reads SGHNT; CDR2 reads YYREEE (reference sequence). V gave up 9 bases and J gave up 5 bases; unmatched junction bases: 13. The CDR3 covers 15 residues. CDR3 nucleotide sequence: TGTGCCACCACGAGCAGGGGACAGGGAGGAGATACGCAGTATTTT. Amino acid sequence: CATTSRGQGGDTQYF.

The rearrangement uses TRBV5-1 and TRBJ1-1; TRBD1 agrees at 8 bases. The CDR3 is 14 amino acids. Germline assignment: CDR1 SGHRS and CDR2 YFSETQ. With 3 bases clipped from V and 4 bases from J, the junction kept 5 bases outside the gene matches. The CDR3 DNA follows: TGCGCCAGCAGCTCGCTAACAGGGGGCACTGAAGCTTTCTTT. It encodes CASSSLTGGTEAFF.

V and J are TRBV5-1 and TRBJ2-7; 11 nucleotides agree with TRBD2. Unmatched junction bases numbered 6, after V lost 4 bases and J lost 0 bases. The CDR3 runs to 16 residues. From germline, CDR1 is SGHRS and CDR2 YFSETQ. The CDR3 here is CASSGGTSGGSYEQYF. CDR3 in DNA: TGCGCCAGCAGCGGGGGGACTAGCGGAGGCTCCTACGAGCAGTACTTC.

The chain carries TRBV15 and TRBJ2-7, with D perhaps being TRBD1 or TRBD2 (5 bases each). This CDR3 contains 17 residues. The germline V gene has CDR1 LNHNV and CDR2 YYDKDF (reference sequence). V lost 0 bases and J lost 3, with 18 bases in between. The DNA for the CDR3 is TGTGCCACCAGCAGAGATCGGGGCCTAGTACAGCGCTACGAGCAGTACTTC. Protein sequence: CATSRDRGLVQRYEQYF. Filled out from reference TRBV15 and TRBJ2-7, the complete variable domain reads DAMVIQNPRYQVTQFGKPVTLSCSQTLNHNVMYWYQQKSSQAPKLLFHYYDKDFNNEADTPDNFQSRRPNTSFCFLDIRSPGLGDTAMYLCATSRDRGLVQRYEQYFGPGTRLTVT.

The rearrangement uses TRBV5-4 and TRBJ2-5; D is ambiguous. Germline lookup yields CDR1 SGHNT and CDR2 YYREEE (reference sequence). The germline V and J ends were trimmed by 3 bases and 2 bases, with 11 bases remaining between them. This CDR3 spans 14 amino acids. CDR3 loop: CASSSRSEQETQYF. CDR3 in DNA: TGTGCCAGCAGCTCGAGGAGTGAGCAAGAGACCCAGTACTTC.

This chain joins TRBV19 and TRBJ2-7, with D tentatively TRBD1 or TRBD2 (5 bases each). This CDR3 comprises 15 residues. With 7 bases removed from V and 3 bases from J, the gap between germline ends came to 19 bases. CDR1 is LNHDA, CDR2 SQIVND, per germline (reference sequence). CDR3 amino acids: CASKLTGPAGYEQYF. In DNA form, the CDR3 reads TGTGCCAGTAAGCTAACAGGACCGGCGGGCTACGAGCAGTACTTC.

The count of this clone is one. Here the CDR3 DNA reads TGTGCCAGCAGTGAAGAGGGGGAGGGCTACAATGAGCAGTTCTTC. Its translation is CASSEEGEGYNEQFF. This chain joins TRBV2 and TRBJ2-1; maybe TRBD2 (7 bases). Germline V gives CDR1 SNHLY, CDR2 FYNNEI. V lost 1 base and J 3 bases, leaving 10 bases between the germline ends. This CDR3 has 15 amino acids. Based on the CDR3 plus reference TRBV2 and TRBJ2-1, the full variable domain is EPEVTQTPSHQVTQMGQEVILRCVPISNHLYFYWYRQILGQKVEFLVSFYNNEISEKSEIFDDQFSVERPDGSNFTLKIRSTKLEDSAMYFCASSEEGEGYNEQFFGPGTRLTVL.

This chain connects TRBV29-1 to TRBJ2-3; 9 bases line up with TRBD2. Losses at the gene ends were 4 bases for V and 4 bases for J; bases not matched to a gene: 9. This CDR3 is 15 amino acids long. Germline V gives CDR1 SQVTM, CDR2 ANQGSEA. The CDR3 is CSVVVGGRASDTQYF. The CDR3 DNA reads as TGCAGCGTTGTGGTAGGCGGGAGGGCCTCAGATACGCAGTATTTT.